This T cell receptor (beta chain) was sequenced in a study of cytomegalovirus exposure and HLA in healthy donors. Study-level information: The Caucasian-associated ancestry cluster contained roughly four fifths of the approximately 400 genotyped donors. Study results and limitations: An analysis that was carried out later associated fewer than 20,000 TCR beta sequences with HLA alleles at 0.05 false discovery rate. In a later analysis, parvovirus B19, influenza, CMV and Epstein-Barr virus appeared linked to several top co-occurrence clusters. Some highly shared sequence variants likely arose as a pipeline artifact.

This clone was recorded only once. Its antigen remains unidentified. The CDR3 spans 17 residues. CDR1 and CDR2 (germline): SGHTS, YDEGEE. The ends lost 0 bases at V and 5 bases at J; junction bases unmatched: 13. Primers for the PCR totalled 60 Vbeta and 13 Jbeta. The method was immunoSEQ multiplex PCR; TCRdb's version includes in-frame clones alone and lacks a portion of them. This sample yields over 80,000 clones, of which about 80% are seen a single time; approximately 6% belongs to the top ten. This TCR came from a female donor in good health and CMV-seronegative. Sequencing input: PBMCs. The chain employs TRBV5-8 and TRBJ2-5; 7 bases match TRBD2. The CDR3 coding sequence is TGTGCCAGCAGCTTGGCCCCGACTAGCCGGGTCCGGGAGACCCAGTACTTC. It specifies CASSLAPTSRVRETQYF.